This TCR beta chain is from a study of T cell responses to AZD1222 COVID-19 vaccine. The CDR3 extends over 11 amino acids. V was clipped by 8 bases and J by 11 bases; unmatched bases: 8. Germline assignment: CDR1 MNHEY and CDR2 SVGAGI. TCRdb's table, derived via immunoSEQ multiplex PCR, lists solely in-frame clones and lacks some. The top ten clones hold roughly 4.4% of a sample with approximately 150,000 clones, about 91% of them seen once. Sequenced material: peripheral blood, taken on day 0 of MenACWY control vaccination. The chain carries TRBV6-5 and TRBJ2-7, with 8 bases that match TRBD2. The origin of this receptor is an adult in good health. This CDR3 is CASGTGTRKYF. In DNA form, the CDR3 reads TGTGCCAGCGGCACCGGGACTAGGAAGTACTTC.